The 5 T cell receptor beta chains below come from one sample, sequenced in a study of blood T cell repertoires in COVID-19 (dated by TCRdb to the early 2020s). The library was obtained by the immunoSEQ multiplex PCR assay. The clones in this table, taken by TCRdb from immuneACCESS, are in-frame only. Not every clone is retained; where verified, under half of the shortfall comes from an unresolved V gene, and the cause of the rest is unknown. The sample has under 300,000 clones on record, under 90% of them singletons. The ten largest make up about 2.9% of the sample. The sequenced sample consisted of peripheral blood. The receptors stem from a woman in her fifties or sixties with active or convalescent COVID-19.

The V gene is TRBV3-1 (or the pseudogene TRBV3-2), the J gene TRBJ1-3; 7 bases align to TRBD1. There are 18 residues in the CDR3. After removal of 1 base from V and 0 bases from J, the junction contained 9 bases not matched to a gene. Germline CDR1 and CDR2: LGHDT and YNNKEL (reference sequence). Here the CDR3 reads CASSQVEGQSYSGNTIYF. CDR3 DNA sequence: TGTGCCAGCAGCCAAGTCGAGGGACAGAGCTACTCTGGAAACACCATATATTTT.

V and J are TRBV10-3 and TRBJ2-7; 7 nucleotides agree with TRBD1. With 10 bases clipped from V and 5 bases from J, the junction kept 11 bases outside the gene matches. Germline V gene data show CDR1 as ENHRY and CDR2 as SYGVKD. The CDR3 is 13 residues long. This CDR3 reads CATRGTGADEQYF. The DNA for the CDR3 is TGTGCCACCCGGGGAACAGGGGCGGACGAGCAGTACTTC.

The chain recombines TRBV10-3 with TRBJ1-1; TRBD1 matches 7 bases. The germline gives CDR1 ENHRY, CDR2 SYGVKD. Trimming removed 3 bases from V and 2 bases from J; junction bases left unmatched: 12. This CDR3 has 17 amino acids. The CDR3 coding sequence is TGTGCCATCAGTGATAGACAGGGAAGCCGTCCAAACACTGAAGCTTTCTTT. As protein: CAISDRQGSRPNTEAFF.

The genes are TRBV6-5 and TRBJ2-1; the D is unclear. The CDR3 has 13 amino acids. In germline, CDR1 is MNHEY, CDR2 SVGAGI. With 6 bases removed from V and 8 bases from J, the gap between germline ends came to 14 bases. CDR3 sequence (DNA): TGTGCCAGCAGGCCCCTGTCCCTACATGAGCAGTTCTTC. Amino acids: CASRPLSLHEQFF.

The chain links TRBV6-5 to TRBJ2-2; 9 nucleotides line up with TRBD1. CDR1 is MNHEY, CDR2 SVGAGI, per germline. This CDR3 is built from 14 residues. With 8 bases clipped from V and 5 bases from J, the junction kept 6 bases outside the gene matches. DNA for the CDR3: TGTGCCAGCCACAGGGGGCGATGGACCGGGGAGCTGTTTTTT. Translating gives CASHRGRWTGELFF.